This T cell receptor (beta chain) was observed in a study of blood T cell repertoires in COVID-19. The overall study: Samples came from the United States, Italy and Spain, spanning acute and convalescent COVID-19. From T cells, B-cell-depleted T cells, or PBMCs came the material, which was cDNA or gDNA.

V dropped 5 bases and J dropped 6; count of bases not matched to a gene: 2. This CDR3 region has 13 residues. Notes on this clone: Additional DNA sequences in this sample encode the identical CDR3.

Authors' processing steps: Reference gene primer amplification in the assay estimated nucleated cell counts. Sequenced by immunoSEQ multiplex PCR; TCRdb stores in-frame clones only, minus some. That table is the source of V, J and clone size, and D and trimming were worked out from the DNA. The sample shows about 170,000 clones, around 82% of them seen only once. This chain links TRBV12-3 or TRBV12-4 with TRBJ1-5, with 9 nucleotides matching TRBD1. The sequencing input was peripheral blood. The source of this sequence is a woman aged 40 to 50 with COVID-19, enrolled during active disease. The chain's CDR3 is CASSTGGGQPQHF. CDR3 DNA: TGTGCCAGCAGTACAGGGGGCGGTCAGCCCCAGCATTTT.